These T cell receptor beta chains were read from a single sample in a study of blood T cell repertoires in COVID-19. Libraries were prepared by immunoSEQ multiplex PCR; TCRdb keeps only in-frame clonotypes and omits some of them. In the table there are 200,000 to 250,000 clones, roughly 86% of which are singletons. Sequencing was performed on peripheral blood. These receptors originate from a woman aged 45-60 years with COVID-19, enrolled during active disease. Both conserved end residues are part of each CDR3. D genes are given only for firm matches. Clone size appears in some rows only: once, few, many, or a class for an expanded clone.

d_call: NA; cdr3_length: 13; clone_size: NA; j_call: TRBJ1-2; v_call: TRBV18; cdr3_nt: TGTGCCAGCTCACTTGACAGTTTCTATGGCTACACCTTC; cdr3_aa: CASSLDSFYGYTF
d_call: TRBD2; cdr3_length: 15; clone_size: NA; j_call: TRBJ2-1; v_call: TRBV29-1; cdr3_nt: TGCAGCGTTGAAGACGGGGTTAGCGGGCCAGTCGGGGGGTTCTTC; cdr3_aa: CSVEDGVSGPVGGFF
d_call: NA; cdr3_length: 15; clone_size: NA; j_call: TRBJ2-5; v_call: TRBV9; cdr3_nt: TGTGCCAGCAGCGTAGAGGAGGTGATGCAAGAGACCCAGTACTTC; cdr3_aa: CASSVEEVMQETQYF
d_call: TRBD2; cdr3_length: 15; clone_size: NA; j_call: TRBJ2-1; v_call: TRBV2; cdr3_nt: TGTGCCAGCAGTCCTGCAACTAGCGGGGGGGATGAGCAGTTCTTC; cdr3_aa: CASSPATSGGDEQFF
d_call: TRBD1; cdr3_length: 14; clone_size: NA; j_call: TRBJ2-2; v_call: TRBV3-1/TRBV3-2; cdr3_nt: TGTGCCAGCACCACAGGGCAGGGGGCCGGGGAGCTGTTTTTT; cdr3_aa: CASTTGQGAGELFF
d_call: NA; cdr3_length: 15; clone_size: NA; j_call: TRBJ1-4; v_call: TRBV9; cdr3_nt: TGTGCCAGCAGCGTAGGGAGTCCAACTAATGAAAAACTGTTTTTT; cdr3_aa: CASSVGSPTNEKLFF
d_call: NA; cdr3_length: 11; clone_size: once; j_call: TRBJ1-6; v_call: TRBV12-3/TRBV12-4; cdr3_nt: TGTGCCAGCAGAGGAGGGTCACCCCTCCACTTT; cdr3_aa: CASRGGSPLHF
d_call: TRBD1; cdr3_length: 15; clone_size: once; j_call: TRBJ1-1; v_call: TRBV19; cdr3_nt: TGTGCCAGTAGTCGAAGGGACAGGGGGAATCTTGAAGCTTTCTTT; cdr3_aa: CASSRRDRGNLEAFF
d_call: NA; cdr3_length: 17; clone_size: NA; j_call: TRBJ1-3; v_call: TRBV7-9; cdr3_nt: TGTGCCAGCAGCTTGAGAAATGGGACATATACTGGAAACACCATATATTTT; cdr3_aa: CASSLRNGTYTGNTIYF
d_call: NA; cdr3_length: 13; clone_size: NA; j_call: TRBJ2-5; v_call: TRBV9; cdr3_nt: TGTGCCAGCGGGTGGGGCAACCAAGAGACCCAGTACTTC; cdr3_aa: CASGWGNQETQYF
d_call: NA; cdr3_length: 12; clone_size: NA; j_call: TRBJ1-1; v_call: TRBV24-1; cdr3_nt: TGTGCCACCAGTGGGGGGGGGACTGAAGCTTTCTTT; cdr3_aa: CATSGGGTEAFF
d_call: NA; cdr3_length: 12; clone_size: NA; j_call: TRBJ1-1; v_call: TRBV2; cdr3_nt: TGTGCCACTACAGGGATCGTCACTGAAGCTTTCTTT; cdr3_aa: CATTGIVTEAFF
d_call: NA; cdr3_length: 14; clone_size: NA; j_call: TRBJ1-2; v_call: TRBV5-1; cdr3_nt: TGCGCCAGCAGAGCACCCTACAGGAACTATGGCTACACCTTC; cdr3_aa: CASRAPYRNYGYTF
d_call: TRBD1; cdr3_length: 15; clone_size: NA; j_call: TRBJ1-6; v_call: TRBV19; cdr3_nt: TGTGCCAGTAGTTTGGACAGGTTGGGTAATTCACCCCTCCACTTT; cdr3_aa: CASSLDRLGNSPLHF
d_call: TRBD1; cdr3_length: 15; clone_size: NA; j_call: TRBJ1-2; v_call: TRBV28; cdr3_nt: TGTGCCAGCAGGGCCTCCGGGACAGGGTTATATGGCTACACCTTC; cdr3_aa: CASRASGTGLYGYTF
d_call: NA; cdr3_length: 12; clone_size: NA; j_call: TRBJ2-1; v_call: TRBV19; cdr3_nt: TGTGCCAGTAGTGTTTTAGCCGCTGAGCAGTTCTTC; cdr3_aa: CASSVLAAEQFF
d_call: NA; cdr3_length: 14; clone_size: NA; j_call: TRBJ1-5; v_call: TRBV10-3; cdr3_nt: TGTGCCATCAGCCAGGATAGTAGCAATCAGCCCCAGCATTTT; cdr3_aa: CAISQDSSNQPQHF
d_call: TRBD1; cdr3_length: 19; clone_size: NA; j_call: TRBJ2-7; v_call: TRBV10-3; cdr3_nt: TGTGCCATCAGTGAGTCTCTTGCCTCCGGACAGGGAGGCTCCTACGAGCAGTACTTC; cdr3_aa: CAISESLASGQGGSYEQYF
d_call: TRBD1; cdr3_length: 15; clone_size: NA; j_call: TRBJ2-2; v_call: TRBV19; cdr3_nt: TGTGCCAGTACCCCAGACAGGGGTATCGGCGGGGAGCTGTTTTTT; cdr3_aa: CASTPDRGIGGELFF
d_call: TRBD1; cdr3_length: 14; clone_size: NA; j_call: TRBJ1-1; v_call: TRBV6-5; cdr3_nt: TGTGCCAGCAGACCGGACAGGGCGAACACTGAAGCTTTCTTT; cdr3_aa: CASRPDRANTEAFF
d_call: NA; cdr3_length: 14; clone_size: NA; j_call: TRBJ2-2; v_call: TRBV24-1; cdr3_nt: TGTGCCACCAGTGACTACAGGGATACCGGGGAGCTGTTTTTT; cdr3_aa: CATSDYRDTGELFF
d_call: TRBD1; cdr3_length: 16; clone_size: NA; j_call: TRBJ2-2; v_call: TRBV11-3; cdr3_nt: TGTGCCAGCAGCGCGACAGGGTCCTTTGGATCCGGGGAGCTGTTTTTT; cdr3_aa: CASSATGSFGSGELFF
d_call: TRBD2; cdr3_length: 14; clone_size: NA; j_call: TRBJ2-1; v_call: TRBV11-2; cdr3_nt: TGTGCCAGCAGCTCCGGACTAGGCTACAATGAGCAGTTCTTC; cdr3_aa: CASSSGLGYNEQFF
d_call: NA; cdr3_length: 15; clone_size: NA; j_call: TRBJ1-2; v_call: TRBV5-8; cdr3_nt: TGTGCCAGCAGCTTGTCCTTCAGGACTAACTATGGCTACACCTTC; cdr3_aa: CASSLSFRTNYGYTF
d_call: NA; cdr3_length: 15; clone_size: NA; j_call: TRBJ1-3; v_call: TRBV15; cdr3_nt: TGTGCCACCAGCAGAGGAAGCGCCTCTGGAAACACCATATATTTT; cdr3_aa: CATSRGSASGNTIYF
d_call: NA; cdr3_length: 14; clone_size: NA; j_call: TRBJ1-1; v_call: TRBV9; cdr3_nt: TGTGCCAGCAGCGTAGCCAGGGTTGGCACTGAAGCTTTCTTT; cdr3_aa: CASSVARVGTEAFF
d_call: NA; cdr3_length: 12; clone_size: once; j_call: TRBJ1-2; v_call: TRBV6-5; cdr3_nt: TGTGCCACTAGGACAGCCAACTATGGCTACACCTTC; cdr3_aa: CATRTANYGYTF
d_call: TRBD1; cdr3_length: 15; clone_size: few; j_call: TRBJ1-3; v_call: TRBV2; cdr3_nt: TGTGCCAGCGTCCGGGACAGAGACTCTGGAAACACCATATATTTT; cdr3_aa: CASVRDRDSGNTIYF
d_call: TRBD1; cdr3_length: 14; clone_size: NA; j_call: TRBJ1-2; v_call: TRBV5-6; cdr3_nt: TGTGCCAGCAGCTTCGACCCAGGGGGAAATGGCTACACCTTC; cdr3_aa: CASSFDPGGNGYTF
d_call: NA; cdr3_length: 14; clone_size: NA; j_call: TRBJ1-1; v_call: TRBV11-3; cdr3_nt: TGTGCCAGCAGCCCCTCGGACAGAAACACTGAAGCTTTCTTT; cdr3_aa: CASSPSDRNTEAFF
d_call: TRBD1; cdr3_length: 17; clone_size: NA; j_call: TRBJ1-2; v_call: TRBV5-1; cdr3_nt: TGCGCCAGCAGCTTGGCCACCGGGACAGGGTTAGCTTCGTACTACACCTTC; cdr3_aa: CASSLATGTGLASYYTF
d_call: TRBD1; cdr3_length: 16; clone_size: NA; j_call: TRBJ2-6; v_call: TRBV5-8; cdr3_nt: TGTGCCAGCAGCCCCAGGGGGCTTACTGGGGCCAACGTCCTGACTTTC; cdr3_aa: CASSPRGLTGANVLTF
d_call: NA; cdr3_length: 13; clone_size: NA; j_call: TRBJ1-1; v_call: TRBV3-1/TRBV3-2; cdr3_nt: TGTGCCAGCAGTCGGACATCAAACACTGAAGCTTTCTTT; cdr3_aa: CASSRTSNTEAFF
d_call: NA; cdr3_length: 14; clone_size: NA; j_call: TRBJ1-2; v_call: TRBV29-1; cdr3_nt: TGCAGCACCGACAGAGACCTTTTGGGTTTTGGCTACACCTTC; cdr3_aa: CSTDRDLLGFGYTF
d_call: TRBD1; cdr3_length: 15; clone_size: once; j_call: TRBJ1-1; v_call: TRBV4-1; cdr3_nt: TGCGCCAGCAGCCTGCGACAGGGTTTGAACACTGAAGCTTTCTTT; cdr3_aa: CASSLRQGLNTEAFF